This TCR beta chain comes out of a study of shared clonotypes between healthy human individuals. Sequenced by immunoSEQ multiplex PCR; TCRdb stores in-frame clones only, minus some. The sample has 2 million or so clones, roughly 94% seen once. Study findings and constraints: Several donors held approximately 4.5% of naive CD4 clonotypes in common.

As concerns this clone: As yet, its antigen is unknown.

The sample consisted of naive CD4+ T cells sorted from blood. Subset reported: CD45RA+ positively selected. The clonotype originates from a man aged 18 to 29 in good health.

The CDR3 DNA is TGTGCCAGCAGCCGGGCAGGGGACTCCTACAATGAGCAGTTCTTC. This translates into CASSRAGDSYNEQFF. The chain is built from TRBV6-1 and TRBJ2-1; tentatively, D is TRBD1 (6 bases). V was shortened by 6 bases and J by 0 bases, with 12 bases between the two germline ends. The CDR3 has 15 residues. Per germline, CDR1 MNHNS and CDR2 SASEGT.